The 3 T cell receptor beta chains reported below all come from one sample, sequenced in a study of identical twins (TCRdb year 2016). The library was produced with 5' RACE. The listed sequencing device is Illumina HiSeq 2000. The public reads were reanalyzed by TCRdb: fastp trimming at Q25, MiXCR alignment, in-frame beta chains only. Rows with a matching CDR3 protein are joined into one entry that keeps the most common DNA and genes. This sample gives 500,000 or so distinct CDR3 sequences in total; 13% to 15% of them show up just once. The ten most abundant clones make up approximately 0.52% of the sample. This same sample was also taken into another study, of yellow fever vaccine responses in identical twins.

Sequenced material: CD4+ T cells sorted from blood. All receptors come from a woman under 30 in good health.

This rearrangement joins TRBV28 to TRBJ1-1; perhaps TRBD1 as D (5 bases). V shed 3 bases and J shed 1 base, with 15 bases lying between them. The germline V gene has CDR1 MDHEN and CDR2 SYDVKM. The CDR3 has 16 residues. CDR3 nucleotides: TGTGCCAGCAGTTTGGCGGGCGGGGCAACGAACACTGAAGCTTTCTTT. It codes for CASSLAGGATNTEAFF.

This clonotype came up many times. The chain carries TRBV29-1 and TRBJ2-2, with 8 bases that match TRBD1. This CDR3 spans 11 amino acids. Germline-derived CDR1 and CDR2 are SQVTM and ANQGSEA. J lost 9 bases, V lost 7 bases, and 4 bases had no gene match. CDR3 region: CSAGQGWELFF. The DNA of the CDR3 is TGCAGCGCAGGACAGGGTTGGGAGCTGTTTTTT.

The chain has TRBV7-2 and TRBJ2-4, with D possibly TRBD1 on 5 matching bases. The CDR3 sequence is 16 residues long. V dropped 5 bases and J dropped 0 bases, with 14 bases sitting between them. Germline V gene lookup returns CDR1 SGHTA and CDR2 FQGNSA. CDR3 amino acids: CASSPGQLLAKNIQYF. The CDR3 bases are TGTGCCAGCAGCCCTGGACAACTCCTAGCCAAAAACATTCAGTACTTC.